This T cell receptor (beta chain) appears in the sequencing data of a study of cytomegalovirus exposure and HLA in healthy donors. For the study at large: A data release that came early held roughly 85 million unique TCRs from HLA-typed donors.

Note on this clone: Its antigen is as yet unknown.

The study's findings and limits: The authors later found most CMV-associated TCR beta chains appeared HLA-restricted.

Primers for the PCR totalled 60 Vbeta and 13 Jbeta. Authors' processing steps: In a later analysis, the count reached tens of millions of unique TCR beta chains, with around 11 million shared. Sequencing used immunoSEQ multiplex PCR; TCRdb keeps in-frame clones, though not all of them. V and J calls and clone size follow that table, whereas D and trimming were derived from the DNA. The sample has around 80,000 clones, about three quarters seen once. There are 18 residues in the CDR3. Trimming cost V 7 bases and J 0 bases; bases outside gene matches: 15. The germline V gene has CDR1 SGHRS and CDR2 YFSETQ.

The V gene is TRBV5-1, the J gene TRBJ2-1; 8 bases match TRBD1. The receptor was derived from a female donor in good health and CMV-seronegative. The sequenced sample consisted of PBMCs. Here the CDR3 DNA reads TGCGCCAGCCTGCTAGGCGACAGGGGCCTCAGCTCCTACAATGAGCAGTTCTTC. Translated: CASLLGDRGLSSYNEQFF.